One sample yielded the 15 T cell receptor beta chains listed below, sequenced in a study of blood T cell repertoires in COVID-19. Sequenced by immunoSEQ multiplex PCR; TCRdb stores in-frame clones only, minus some. The sample has 200,000 to 250,000 clones, approximately 83% seen once. The specimen was PBMCs or T cells enriched from blood (not recorded which). The source is a woman aged 40-49 years with acute COVID-19.

This chain connects TRBV6-4 to TRBJ2-2, with a tentative D call TRBD2 (5 bases). Germline V gene data show CDR1 as MRHNA and CDR2 as SNTAGT. V shed 4 bases and J shed 1 base, with 7 bases lying between them. This CDR3 has 14 residues. The CDR3 DNA reads as TGTGCCAGCAGTGCGGGGAAGAACACCGGGGAGCTGTTTTTT. This codes for CASSAGKNTGELFF.

The chain is built from TRBV2 and TRBJ1-6; unclear D gene. The V end lost 4 bases, the J end lost 14 bases, and 9 bases lay between the germline ends. The CDR3 contains 11 residues. CDR1 and CDR2 (germline): SNHLY, FYNNEI. The CDR3 region has the DNA TGTGCCAGCAGTGCATCTTCGGCCCTCCACTTT. Its protein is CASSASSALHF.

The chain combines TRBV6-5 with TRBJ1-1, with a tentative D call TRBD1 (6 bases). The CDR3 runs to 15 residues. V gave up 7 bases and J gave up 1 base, with 16 bases separating them. Germline assignment: CDR1 MNHEY and CDR2 SVGAGI. The CDR3 bases are TGTGCCAGCATCAAAGGGGGGGCCCCGAACACTGAAGCTTTCTTT. It encodes CASIKGGAPNTEAFF.

This chain connects TRBV30 to TRBJ2-5, with 8 bases lining up with TRBD2. The germline V gene encodes CDR1 GTSNPN and CDR2 SVGIG (reference sequence). J lost 2 bases, V lost 0 bases, and 11 bases had no gene match. The CDR3 loop spans 17 amino acids. The CDR3 loop is CAWSVPLVAGLQETQYF. The CDR3 DNA follows: TGTGCCTGGAGTGTACCCCTTGTAGCGGGGCTACAAGAGACCCAGTACTTC.

The rearrangement links TRBV2 to TRBJ1-6; D is ambiguous. The length of the CDR3 is 15 residues. Germline CDR1 and CDR2: SNHLY and FYNNEI. Deletions cut 1 base from V and 2 bases from J, with 6 bases between. The CDR3 is CASSEVLTYNSPLHF. The CDR3 DNA follows: TGTGCCAGCAGTGAAGTACTGACCTATAATTCACCCCTCCACTTT. The full variable domain, with the rest looked up from reference TRBV2 and TRBJ1-6, is EPEVTQTPSHQVTQMGQEVILRCVPISNHLYFYWYRQILGQKVEFLVSFYNNEISEKSEIFDDQFSVERPDGSNFTLKIRSTKLEDSAMYFCASSEVLTYNSPLHFGNGTRLTVT.

A single count supports this clone. The chain links TRBV10-1 to TRBJ2-3, with 13 bases lining up with TRBD2. The trim removed 5 bases at V and 1 base at J, leaving 3 bases unmatched. In germline, CDR1 is WNHNN, CDR2 SYGVQD (reference sequence). The CDR3 is 16 residues long. CDR3: CASSRTSGSGTDTQYF. Written as DNA, the CDR3 is TGCGCCAGCAGTAGGACTAGCGGGAGTGGCACAGATACGCAGTATTTT.

This clone was detected only once. This chain uses TRBV4-1 with TRBJ2-7, with D unclear. V gave up 1 base and J gave up 0 bases, with 7 bases separating them. The CDR3 consists of 14 residues. Germline CDR1 is MGHRA and CDR2 is YSYEKL. CDR3 amino acids: CASSQAVSSYEQYF. In DNA form, the CDR3 reads TGCGCCAGCAGCCAAGCAGTCAGCTCCTACGAGCAGTACTTC.

The table lists this clone with a count of one. An end of the junction differs from the germline gene, which may be a read error. V is TRBV7-9 and J is TRBJ1-1, with a tentative D call TRBD1 (6 bases). Germline values: CDR1 SEHNR, CDR2 FQNEAQ (reference sequence). There are 16 residues in the CDR3. The CDR3 reads CASSLAGTRPNNEAFF. CDR3 in DNA: TGTGCCAGCAGCTTAGCGGGGACACGGCCAAACAATGAAGCTTTCTTT. The whole variable domain, filled in from reference TRBV7-9 and TRBJ1-1, reads DTGVSQNPRHKITKRGQNVTFRCDPISEHNRLYWYRQTLGQGPEFLTYFQNEAQLEKSRLLSDRFSAERPKGSFSTLEIQRTEQGDSAMYLCASSLAGTRPNNEAFFGQGTRLTVV.

The chain recombines TRBV24-1 with TRBJ2-5; 14 bases are shared with TRBD2. V lost 3 bases to trimming and J lost 5 bases; unmatched junction nucleotides: 10. Germline CDR1 reads KGHDR; CDR2 reads SFDVKD. CDR3 size: 18 residues. CDR3 nucleotide sequence: TGTGCCACCAGTGATACAAACAAGGGACTAGCGGGAGATGAGACCCAGTACTTC. Protein sequence: CATSDTNKGLAGDETQYF.

The genes are TRBV7-2 and TRBJ2-1; TRBD1 is a possible D gene (5 bases). Germline V lookup: CDR1 SGHTA, CDR2 FQGNSA. This CDR3 is built from 15 residues. Between the trimmed V and J ends, which lost 5 bases and 2 bases, there was a span of 13 bases. The CDR3 is CASSPQGRAYNEQFF. The CDR3, as DNA: TGTGCCAGCAGCCCCCAGGGCAGGGCCTACAATGAGCAGTTCTTC.

The chain combines TRBV4-2 with TRBJ1-5; 8 bases are a match to TRBD1. Losses at the gene ends were 1 base for V and 6 bases for J; bases not matched to a gene: 5. The CDR3 spans 15 residues. Germline CDR1 and CDR2: LGHNA and YNFKEQ. The CDR3 DNA reads as TGTGCCAGCAGCCAAGGGGGACAGGCTACTCAGCCCCAGCATTTT. This translates into CASSQGGQATQPQHF.

The V gene is TRBV9, the J gene TRBJ2-3; 8 nucleotides line up with TRBD1. CDR1 and CDR2 from the germline V gene are SGDLS and YYNGEE. The V and J ends lost 0 bases and 5 bases, in that order; junction bases with no gene match: 8. The CDR3 contains 16 residues. The CDR3 loop reads CASSVGAGGEVDTQYF. Written as DNA, the CDR3 is TGTGCCAGCAGCGTAGGAGCAGGGGGCGAGGTAGATACGCAGTATTTT.

The rearrangement links TRBV7-3 to TRBJ2-3; weak D call: TRBD2 (6 bases). The CDR3 sequence is 13 residues long. The V gene lost 4 bases and the J gene lost 4 bases, with 9 bases spanning the gap. CDR1 and CDR2 (germline): SGHTA, FQGTGA. CDR3 sequence: CASSSGLSDTQYF. CDR3 DNA sequence: TGTGCCAGCAGCTCTGGACTATCAGATACGCAGTATTTT. The full variable domain, its missing parts supplied by reference TRBV7-3 and TRBJ2-3, is GAGVSQTPSNKVTEKGKYVELRCDPISGHTALYWYRQSLGQGPEFLIYFQGTGAADDSGLPNDRFFAVRPEGSVSTLKIQRTERGDSAVYLCASSSGLSDTQYFGPGTRLTVL.

The chain recombines TRBV27 with TRBJ1-5; D unresolved. Germline CDR1 and CDR2: MNHEY and SMNVEV (reference sequence). The CDR3 contains 13 residues. Trimming took off 3 bases at V and 5 bases at J, with 8 bases between the two ends. The CDR3 is CASSFEVDQPQHF. For the CDR3, the DNA is TGTGCCAGCAGTTTTGAGGTCGATCAGCCCCAGCATTTT.

This sequence joins TRBV2 and TRBJ2-2; D perhaps matches TRBD1 (5 bases). V lost 4 bases and J 0 bases, leaving 12 bases between the germline ends. The germline V gene encodes CDR1 SNHLY and CDR2 FYNNEI. The CDR3 is 16 amino acids. The CDR3 is CASSGDSTTNTGELFF. The CDR3 nucleotides read TGTGCCAGCAGTGGTGACAGTACCACGAACACCGGGGAGCTGTTTTTT.